Shown below are 9 T cell receptor beta chains from a single sample sequenced in a study of spatial heterogeneity in lung cancer. TCRdb ran MiXCR on the 5' RACE reads and lists one entry per CDR3 protein. Among around 9,800 distinct CDR3 sequences listed, 6.3% were seen once. Time point given: sample taken at primary tumor resection. Extraction of whole RNA from tumor, nontumor lung or frozen PBMC preceded unsorted sequencing. This sample comprised PBMCs, obtained at surgery. These receptors all stem from a male donor with early-stage non-small cell lung cancer.

Ten or more counts support this clonotype. With the library built for alpha chains, this beta chain is off target and its frequency is not meaningful. The chain recombines TRBV6-6 with TRBJ2-5; the match to TRBD1 covers 7 bases. The trim removed 6 bases at V and 2 bases at J, leaving 15 bases unmatched. The germline gives CDR1 MNHNY, CDR2 SVGAGI (reference sequence). This CDR3 is 17 amino acids long. The CDR3, as DNA: TGTGCCAGCAGCGACTCCCGACAGGGAAGGGGTCAAGAGACCCAGTACTTC. As protein: CASSDSRQGRGQETQYF.

This clonotype was detected ten times or more. This beta chain was picked up by a library intended for alpha chains and is off target, so its count carries little meaning. V gene TRBV7-2 combines with J gene TRBJ1-6, with TRBD1 identical over 12 bases. The trim removed 5 bases at V and 7 bases at J, leaving 6 bases unmatched. CDR1 and CDR2 (germline): SGHTA, FQGNSA. The CDR3 length is 16 residues. CDR3 protein: CASSHRDRGPNSPLHF. The DNA for the CDR3 is TGTGCCAGCAGCCACCGGGACAGGGGGCCCAATTCACCCCTCCACTTT.

Note on this clonotype: In a library made to pick up alpha chains, this beta chain is a stray read with a size that means little. CDR3 sequence reads: CASSPDWGTNEQFF. The CDR3 DNA sequence: TGCGCCAGCAGCCCAGATTGGGGGACCAATGAGCAGTTCTTC. V and J are TRBV4-3 and TRBJ2-1, with D perhaps assigned TRBD1 or TRBD2 (5 bases each). V was shortened by 4 bases and J by 6 bases, with 13 bases between the two germline ends. This CDR3 has 14 residues. The V gene's germline CDR1 is LGHNA and CDR2 YSLEER.

As regards this clonotype: Its ends do not fully match the called genes, so a read error is possible. With the library built for alpha chains, this beta chain is off target and its frequency is not meaningful. The chain recombines TRBV30 with TRBJ2-4; weak D call: TRBD2 (5 bases). The CDR3 is 14 amino acids. Germline CDR1 reads GTSNPN; CDR2 reads SVGIG (reference sequence). Written as DNA, the CDR3 is TGTGCCTCTACTAGGTCCCTAGCCAAAAACATCCAGTACTTC. Its protein is CASTRSLAKNIQYF.

This clonotype was recorded many times. For a library built for alpha chains, this beta chain is a stray read; little rests on its size. The chain joins TRBV6-6 to TRBJ2-6, with TRBD1 matching over 8 bases. Germline loops: CDR1 MNHNY, CDR2 SVGAGI (reference sequence). With 6 bases clipped from V and 3 bases from J, the junction kept 4 bases outside the gene matches. CDR3 length: 15 amino acids. The CDR3 region has the DNA TGTGCCAGCAGCAAGACAGGGGTTGGGGCCAACGTCCTGACTTTC. Translated: CASSKTGVGANVLTF.

Ten or more counts support this clonotype. Little can be read into the size of this beta chain, an off-target read in a library designed for alpha chains. The V gene is TRBV11-3, the J gene TRBJ2-1, with D uncertain. Per germline, CDR1 SGHNT and CDR2 YENEEA. The CDR3 contains 13 residues. The ends were cut back, 0 bases at V and 5 bases at J, with 5 bases in the middle. CDR3: CASSLDPDNEQFF. The CDR3 region has the DNA TGTGCCAGCAGCTTAGATCCGGACAATGAGCAGTTCTTC.

This clonotype was counted ten times or more. This beta chain is a stray sequence in a library constructed for alpha chains; its clone size is not meaningful. This chain connects TRBV19 to TRBJ2-1; 9 bases map to TRBD2. This CDR3 has 15 residues. V gave up 6 bases and J gave up 9 bases; unmatched junction bases: 12. Germline loops: CDR1 LNHDA, CDR2 SQIVND (reference sequence). CDR3 region: CASSNSGLASSEQFF. As DNA, the CDR3 is TGTGCCAGTAGCAACTCGGGACTAGCTTCTAGTGAGCAGTTCTTC.

This clonotype was picked up a small number of times. This beta chain slipped into a library made for alpha chains as a stray read, so its size is not meaningful. The chain has TRBV10-2 and TRBJ2-5; 10 bases line up with TRBD2. The CDR3 loop spans 16 amino acids. The J segment lost 4 bases and the V segment lost 3 bases, leaving 8 bases of the junction unmatched. Germline assignment: CDR1 WSHSY and CDR2 SAAADI. The CDR3 DNA sequence: TGCGCCAGCAGTGAACCAAGAGCGGGAGGGGGAGAGACCCAGTACTTC. Translated: CASSEPRAGGGETQYF.

This clonotype was counted ten times or more. The library was designed around alpha chains, so this beta chain is a stray read whose abundance carries little weight. V is TRBV5-1 and J is TRBJ1-5; maybe TRBD1 (6 bases). Germline CDR1 SGHRS, CDR2 YFSETQ. V was trimmed by 4 bases and J by 5 bases, leaving 16 bases between them. This CDR3 is built from 15 residues. The CDR3 region is CASSPMTGGDQPQHF. The CDR3 region has the DNA TGCGCCAGCAGCCCCATGACAGGCGGTGATCAGCCCCAGCATTTT.